Following are 8 T cell receptor beta chains from one sample sequenced in a study of shared clonotypes between healthy human individuals. Some clones are missing from TCRdb's copy, which holds only in-frame ones; the method was immunoSEQ multiplex PCR. The sample yields 800,000 to 1,200,000 clones, 78% seen once. The sequencing input was memory CD4+ T cells from PBMCs. Subset of the sample: CD45RA-negative fraction. These receptors were obtained from a man in his late teens or twenties in good health. Some clones in this sample may be carry-over from other donors' samples.

Comment on this clone: This same CDR3 is encoded by further DNA sequences in the sample. The gene calls are TRBV18 and TRBJ2-7, with 10 bases fitting TRBD1. The V gene end was trimmed by 3 bases and the J gene end by 2 bases; junction bases not matched to a gene: 4. Per the germline V gene, CDR1 is KGHSH and CDR2 is LQKENI. The CDR3 runs 15 residues. CDR3 DNA: TGTGCCAGCTCACCGTGGACAGGGGGAACCTACGAGCAGTACTTC. It codes for CASSPWTGGTYEQYF.

The CDR3 sequence is CASWGQSDYF. The CDR3 region has the DNA TGTGCCAGTTGGGGACAGTCGGATTACTTC. This chain links TRBV19 with TRBJ2-5; 7 bases are shared with TRBD1. Trimming at V came to 8 bases and at J to 14 bases, leaving 8 bases not matched to a gene. The CDR3 is 10 amino acids. Germline V lookup: CDR1 LNHDA, CDR2 SQIVND (reference sequence).

CDR3 nucleotide sequence: TGTGCCAGCAGTTTGGCCACCGGAAACATTCAGTACTTC. Residues: CASSLATGNIQYF. This chain uses TRBV28 with TRBJ2-4; D gene unclear. CDR1 is MDHEN and CDR2 is SYDVKM in the germline V gene. This CDR3 spans 13 amino acids. The V end lost 3 bases, the J end lost 6 bases, and 9 bases lay between the germline ends.

This clone was observed a single time. The V and J genes are TRBV23-1 and TRBJ2-3; 11 bases agree with TRBD2. TRBV23-1 is treated as an ORF (open reading frame) with a function not yet certain. The V gene end was trimmed by 8 bases and the J gene end by 1 base; junction bases not matched to a gene: 8. This CDR3 is built from 16 residues. The chain's CDR3 is CASGSSGRSRTDTQYF. The DNA of the CDR3 is TGCGCCAGCGGTTCTAGCGGGAGGTCTCGCACAGATACGCAGTATTTT.

V gene TRBV19 combines with J gene TRBJ2-7; possible D gene TRBD1, 5 bases. The V and J ends lost 2 bases and 3 bases respectively, with 11 bases between them. CDR1 is LNHDA and CDR2 is SQIVND in the germline V gene (reference sequence). CDR3 length: 14 residues. The CDR3 sequence: CASSIQGADYEQYF. In DNA, the CDR3 is TGTGCCAGTAGTATACAGGGTGCTGACTACGAGCAGTACTTC.

This clone has more than one count but fewer than ten. The chain uses TRBV18 and TRBJ2-2; perhaps TRBD2 as D (6 bases). Germline V gives CDR1 KGHSH, CDR2 LQKENI. The CDR3 contains 14 residues. V dropped 5 bases and J dropped 9 bases, with 16 bases sitting between them. DNA for the CDR3: TGTGCCAGCTCAGAGTACGGGGGAAGCTGGGAGCTGTTTTTT. Its translation is CASSEYGGSWELFF.

This chain links TRBV6-6 with TRBJ2-1; 10 nucleotides match TRBD2. Losses at the gene ends were 7 bases for V and 1 base for J; bases not matched to a gene: 7. From germline, CDR1 is MNHNY and CDR2 SVGAGI (reference sequence). The CDR3 runs 16 residues. The CDR3 sequence is CASTKTSGLSYNEQFF. CDR3 in DNA: TGTGCCAGCACTAAGACTAGCGGGCTATCCTACAATGAGCAGTTCTTC.

This rearrangement joins TRBV28 to TRBJ1-2; tentative D call: TRBD1 (6 bases). The length of the CDR3 is 14 residues. Germline-derived CDR1 and CDR2 are MDHEN and SYDVKM. V was trimmed by 2 bases and J by 8 bases, leaving 15 bases between them. CDR3 amino acids: CASSLRQVARGYTF. The CDR3 DNA is TGTGCCAGCAGTTTACGACAGGTGGCCCGGGGCTACACCTTC.